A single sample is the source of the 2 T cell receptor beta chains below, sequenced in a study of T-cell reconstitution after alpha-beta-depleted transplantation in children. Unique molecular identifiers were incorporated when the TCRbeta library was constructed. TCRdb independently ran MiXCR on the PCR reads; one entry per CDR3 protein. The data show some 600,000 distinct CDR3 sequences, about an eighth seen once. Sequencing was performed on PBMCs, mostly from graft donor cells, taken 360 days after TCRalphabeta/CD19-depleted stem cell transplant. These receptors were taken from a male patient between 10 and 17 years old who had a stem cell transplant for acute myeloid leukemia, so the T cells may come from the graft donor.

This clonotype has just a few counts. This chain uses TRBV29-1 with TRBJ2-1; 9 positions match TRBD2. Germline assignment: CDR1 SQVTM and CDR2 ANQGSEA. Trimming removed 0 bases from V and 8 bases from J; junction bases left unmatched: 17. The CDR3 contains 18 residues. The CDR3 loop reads CSVEDRVDSGRPIHEQFF. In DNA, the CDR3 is TGCAGCGTTGAAGATCGAGTCGATAGCGGGAGACCGATCCATGAGCAGTTCTTC.

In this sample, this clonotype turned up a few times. CDR3 residues: CASHSPGLAGAHEQFF. DNA for the CDR3: TGTGCCAGCCATAGCCCGGGACTAGCGGGAGCACATGAGCAGTTCTTC. V usage is TRBV6-2 or TRBV6-3 and J usage is TRBJ2-1; 14 nucleotides match TRBD2. CDR1 is MNHEY and CDR2 is SVGEGT in the germline V gene. The V segment lost 8 bases and the J segment 8 bases; nucleotides outside the gene matches: 11. The CDR3 is made up of 16 amino acids.